The entry below gives a single T cell receptor (beta chain) sequence along with its context. This specimen comes from a study of T cells in Graves' hyperthyroidism and ophthalmopathy. RNA transcripts provided the source from which TCR beta CDR3 regions were amplified. Researchers ran a first-round RT-PCR on the TCR CDR3 using the HTBI primer set. MiXCR, applied by TCRdb to the multiplex PCR reads, yields one record per CDR3 protein. Of about 380,000 distinct CDR3 sequences listed, roughly 20% are singletons. The J segment lost 2 bases and the V segment lost 1 base, leaving 9 bases of the junction unmatched. This CDR3 spans 19 amino acids. Germline values: CDR1 MGHRA, CDR2 YSYEKL.

The clonotype originates from a man aged 18 to 30 with Graves' ophthalmopathy. Source material: blood. This chain joins TRBV4-1 and TRBJ2-1, with 12 positions matching TRBD2. CDR3 sequence (DNA): TGCGCCAGCAGCCAAGGAGGGCTAGCGGGGGGGCACCCCTACAATGAGCAGTTCTTC. This codes for CASSQGGLAGGHPYNEQFF.